This T cell receptor beta chain stems from a study of blood T cell repertoires in COVID-19. The germline V and J ends were trimmed by 7 bases and 0 bases, with 19 bases remaining between them. Germline V gene data show CDR1 as SNHLY and CDR2 as FYNNEI. The CDR3 covers 17 residues. TCRdb's table, derived via immunoSEQ multiplex PCR, lists solely in-frame clones and lacks some. Counted here are roughly 340,000 clones, approximately 92% occurring once; the ten biggest clones make up 0.9% to 1.1%. This TCR derives from a man younger than 35 who had recovered from COVID-19. Material: PBMCs or T cells enriched from blood (not recorded which). The chain joins TRBV2 to TRBJ1-3; possibly TRBD1 for D (6 bases). The CDR3 spells CASKHPGGTSSGNTIYF. DNA of the CDR3: TGTGCCAGCAAACACCCGGGAGGGACAAGCTCTGGAAACACCATATATTTT.